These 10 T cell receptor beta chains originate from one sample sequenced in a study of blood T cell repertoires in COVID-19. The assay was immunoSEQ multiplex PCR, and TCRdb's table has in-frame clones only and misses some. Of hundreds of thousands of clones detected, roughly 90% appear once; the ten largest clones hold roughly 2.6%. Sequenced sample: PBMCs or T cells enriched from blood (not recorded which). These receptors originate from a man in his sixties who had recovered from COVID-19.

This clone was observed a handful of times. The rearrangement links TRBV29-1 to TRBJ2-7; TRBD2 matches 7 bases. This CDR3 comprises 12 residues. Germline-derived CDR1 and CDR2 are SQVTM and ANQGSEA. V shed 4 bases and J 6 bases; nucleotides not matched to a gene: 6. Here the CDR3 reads CSVAREGSEQYF. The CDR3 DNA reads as TGCAGCGTTGCCAGGGAGGGAAGCGAGCAGTACTTC.

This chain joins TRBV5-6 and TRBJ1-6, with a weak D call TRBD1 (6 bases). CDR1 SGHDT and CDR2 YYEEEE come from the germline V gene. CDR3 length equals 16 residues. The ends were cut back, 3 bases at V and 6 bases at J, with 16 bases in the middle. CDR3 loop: CASSYPDRGSNSPLHF. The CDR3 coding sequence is TGTGCCAGCAGCTACCCGGACAGAGGAAGTAATTCACCCCTCCACTTT.

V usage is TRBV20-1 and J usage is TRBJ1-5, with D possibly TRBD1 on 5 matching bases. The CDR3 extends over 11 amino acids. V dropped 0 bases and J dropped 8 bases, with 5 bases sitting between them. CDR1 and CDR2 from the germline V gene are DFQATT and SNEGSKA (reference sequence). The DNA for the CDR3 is TGCAGTGCTAGAGAAGGGGAGCCCCAGCATTTT. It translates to CSAREGEPQHF.

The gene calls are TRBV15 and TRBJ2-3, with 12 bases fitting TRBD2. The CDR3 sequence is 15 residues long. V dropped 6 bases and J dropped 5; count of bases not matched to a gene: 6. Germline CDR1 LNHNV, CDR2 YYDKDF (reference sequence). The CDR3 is CATSGLAGLGDTQYF. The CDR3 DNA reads TGTGCCACCAGTGGACTAGCGGGACTTGGAGATACGCAGTATTTT. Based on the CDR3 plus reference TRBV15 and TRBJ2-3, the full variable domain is DAMVIQNPRYQVTQFGKPVTLSCSQTLNHNVMYWYQQKSSQAPKLLFHYYDKDFNNEADTPDNFQSRRPNTSFCFLDIRSPGLGDTAMYLCATSGLAGLGDTQYFGPGTRLTVL.

The CDR3 region has the DNA TGTGCCAGCAGCGGGACTAGAGTCAACACCGGGGAGCTGTTTTTT. Amino acids: CASSGTRVNTGELFF. V usage is TRBV7-6 and J usage is TRBJ2-2, with TRBD2 identical over 8 bases. The CDR3 totals 15 residues. V trimming: 5 bases; J trimming: 2 bases; junction bases outside the gene matches: 4. Germline V gene lookup returns CDR1 SGHVS and CDR2 FNYEAQ.

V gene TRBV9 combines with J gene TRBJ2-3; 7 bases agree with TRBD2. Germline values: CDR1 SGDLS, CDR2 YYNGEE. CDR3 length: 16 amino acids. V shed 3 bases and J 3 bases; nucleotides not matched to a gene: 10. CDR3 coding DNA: TGTGCCAGCAGCGGGTCGGGCGGGAGTATGACAGATACGCAGTATTTT. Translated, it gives CASSGSGGSMTDTQYF.

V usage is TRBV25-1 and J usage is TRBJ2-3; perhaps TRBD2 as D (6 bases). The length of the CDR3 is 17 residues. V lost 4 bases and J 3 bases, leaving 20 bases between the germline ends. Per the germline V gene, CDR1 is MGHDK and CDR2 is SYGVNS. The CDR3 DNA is TGTGCCAGCAGTGGGGGGGACCCGAGAGGGTCTACAGATACGCAGTATTTT. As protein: CASSGGDPRGSTDTQYF.

The CDR3, as DNA: TGTGCCAGCAGCAGGGACTTGGACACTGAAGCTTTCTTT. This encodes CASSRDLDTEAFF. The chain joins TRBV5-5 to TRBJ1-1, with D maybe TRBD1 (5 bases). V lost 4 bases to trimming and J lost 3 bases, with 10 bases between them. The CDR3 sequence is 13 residues long. In germline, CDR1 is SGHKS, CDR2 YYEKEE (reference sequence).

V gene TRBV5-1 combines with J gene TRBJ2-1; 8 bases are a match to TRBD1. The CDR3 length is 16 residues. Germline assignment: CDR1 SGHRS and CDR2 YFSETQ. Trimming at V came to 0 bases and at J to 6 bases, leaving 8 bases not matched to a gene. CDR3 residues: CASSLAAGGTFNEQFF. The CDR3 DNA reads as TGCGCCAGCAGCTTGGCTGCAGGGGGCACCTTCAATGAGCAGTTCTTC.

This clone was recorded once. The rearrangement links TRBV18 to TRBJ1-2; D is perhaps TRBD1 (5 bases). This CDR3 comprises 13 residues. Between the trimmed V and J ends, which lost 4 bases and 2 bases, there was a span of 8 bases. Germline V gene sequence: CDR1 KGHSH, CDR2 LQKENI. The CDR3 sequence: CASSQGINYGYTF. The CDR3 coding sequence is TGTGCCAGCTCACAGGGGATCAACTATGGCTACACCTTC. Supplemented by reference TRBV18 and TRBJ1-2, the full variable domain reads NAGVMQNPRHLVRRRGQEARLRCSPMKGHSHVYWYRQLPEEGLKFMVYLQKENIIDESGMPKERFSAEFPKEGPSILRIQQVVRGDSAAYFCASSQGINYGYTFGSGTRLTVV.